This TCR beta chain was captured by sequencing in a study of blood T cell repertoires in COVID-19. Across the whole study: The origin of the acute and convalescent COVID-19 samples was the United States, Italy and Spain. Sources were T cells, B-cell-depleted T cells, or PBMCs; the material itself was cDNA or gDNA.

The germline V and J ends were trimmed by 6 bases and 2 bases, with 13 bases remaining between them. The CDR3 runs 14 residues. The germline gives CDR1 SGHTA, CDR2 FQGTGA. In the original processing: For nucleated cells, counts were estimated from reference gene primer amplification. Sequenced by immunoSEQ multiplex PCR; TCRdb stores in-frame clones only, minus some. D and trimming were read from the DNA, whereas the V and J calls and clone size are those reported in that table. Of some 330,000 clones listed, 88% were seen once; the top ten hold roughly 4%. At least ten counts were recorded for this clone.

The rearrangement joins TRBV7-3 to TRBJ2-5, with D uncertain. The clonotype was recovered from a woman aged 45 to 65 with active or convalescent COVID-19. Input material: peripheral blood. The CDR3, as DNA: TGTGCCAGCAGATTCCAACCTCGGCAAGAGACCCAGTACTTC. This gives the protein CASRFQPRQETQYF. Full variable domain (rest looked up from reference TRBV7-3 and TRBJ2-5): GAGVSQTPSNKVTEKGKYVELRCDPISGHTALYWYRQSLGQGPEFLIYFQGTGAADDSGLPNDRFFAVRPEGSVSTLKIQRTERGDSAVYLCASRFQPRQETQYFGPGTRLLVL.